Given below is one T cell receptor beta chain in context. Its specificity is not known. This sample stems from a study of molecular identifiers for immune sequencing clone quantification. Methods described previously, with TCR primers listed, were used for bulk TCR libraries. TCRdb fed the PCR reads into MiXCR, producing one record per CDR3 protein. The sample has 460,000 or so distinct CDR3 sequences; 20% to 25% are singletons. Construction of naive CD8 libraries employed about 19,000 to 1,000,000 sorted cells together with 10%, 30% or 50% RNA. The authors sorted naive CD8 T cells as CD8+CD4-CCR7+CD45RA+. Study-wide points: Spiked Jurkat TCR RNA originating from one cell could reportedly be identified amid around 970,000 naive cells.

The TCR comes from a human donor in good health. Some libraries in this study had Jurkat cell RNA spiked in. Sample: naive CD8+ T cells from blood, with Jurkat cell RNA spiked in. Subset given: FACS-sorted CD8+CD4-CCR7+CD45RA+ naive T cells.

The chain's CDR3 is CASSRLAGGISAGELFF. CDR3 coding DNA: TGTGCCAGCAGTCGACTAGCGGGAGGGATCTCCGCCGGGGAGCTGTTTTTT. V usage is TRBV6-5 and J usage is TRBJ2-2; 14 bases map to TRBD2. The length of the CDR3 is 17 residues. The J segment lost 6 bases and the V segment lost 5 bases, leaving 8 bases of the junction unmatched. Germline-derived CDR1 and CDR2 are MNHEY and SVGAGI.